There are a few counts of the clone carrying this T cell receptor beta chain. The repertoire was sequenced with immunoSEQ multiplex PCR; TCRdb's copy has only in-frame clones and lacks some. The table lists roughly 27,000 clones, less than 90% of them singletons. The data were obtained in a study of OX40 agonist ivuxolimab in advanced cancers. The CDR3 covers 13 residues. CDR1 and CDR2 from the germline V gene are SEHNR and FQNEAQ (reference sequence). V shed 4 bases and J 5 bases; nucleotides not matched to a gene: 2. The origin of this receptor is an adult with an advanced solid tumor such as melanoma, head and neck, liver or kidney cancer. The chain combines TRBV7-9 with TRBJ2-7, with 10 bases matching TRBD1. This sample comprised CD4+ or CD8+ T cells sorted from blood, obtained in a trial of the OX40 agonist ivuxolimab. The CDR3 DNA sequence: TGTGCCAGCAGCTATGGGACAGGGGACGAGCAGTACTTC. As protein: CASSYGTGDEQYF.